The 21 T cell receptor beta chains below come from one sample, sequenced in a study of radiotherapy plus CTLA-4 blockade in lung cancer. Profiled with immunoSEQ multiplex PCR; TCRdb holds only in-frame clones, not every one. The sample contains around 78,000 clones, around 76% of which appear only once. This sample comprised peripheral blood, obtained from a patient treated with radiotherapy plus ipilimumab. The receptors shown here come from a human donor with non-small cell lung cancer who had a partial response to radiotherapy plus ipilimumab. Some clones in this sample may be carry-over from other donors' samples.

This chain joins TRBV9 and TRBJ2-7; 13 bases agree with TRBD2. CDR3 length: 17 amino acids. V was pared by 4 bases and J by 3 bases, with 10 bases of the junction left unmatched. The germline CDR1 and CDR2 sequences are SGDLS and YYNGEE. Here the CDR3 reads CASSKGTSGTSVYEQYF. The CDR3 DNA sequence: TGTGCCAGCAGCAAAGGGACTAGCGGGACGTCAGTCTACGAGCAGTACTTC.

The CDR3 DNA is TGTGCCAGCAGCCCGGGACAGCCAAACACTGGGGCCAACGTCCTGACTTTC. Amino acid sequence: CASSPGQPNTGANVLTF. The chain is built from TRBV11-3 and TRBJ2-6, with 7 bases that match TRBD1. Germline V gene data show CDR1 as SGHNT and CDR2 as YENEEA. CDR3 size: 17 residues. With 5 bases clipped from V and 2 bases from J, the junction kept 9 bases outside the gene matches.

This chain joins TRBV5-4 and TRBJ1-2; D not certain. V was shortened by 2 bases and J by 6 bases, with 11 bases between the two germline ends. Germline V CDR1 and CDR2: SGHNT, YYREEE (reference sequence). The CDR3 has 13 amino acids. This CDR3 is CASSLLDQDGYTF. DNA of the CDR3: TGTGCCAGCAGCTTACTTGACCAGGATGGCTACACCTTC.

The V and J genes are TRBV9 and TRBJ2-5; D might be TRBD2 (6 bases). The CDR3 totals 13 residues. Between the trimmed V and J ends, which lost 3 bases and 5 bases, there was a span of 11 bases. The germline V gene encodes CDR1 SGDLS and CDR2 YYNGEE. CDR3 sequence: CASSGGKMETQYF. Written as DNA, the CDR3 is TGTGCCAGCAGCGGCGGGAAGATGGAGACCCAGTACTTC. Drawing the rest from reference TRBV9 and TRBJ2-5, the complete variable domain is DSGVTQTPKHLITATGQRVTLRCSPRSGDLSVYWYQQSLDQGLQFLIQYYNGEERAKGNILERFSAQQFPDLHSELNLSSLELGDSALYFCASSGGKMETQYFGPGTRLLVL.

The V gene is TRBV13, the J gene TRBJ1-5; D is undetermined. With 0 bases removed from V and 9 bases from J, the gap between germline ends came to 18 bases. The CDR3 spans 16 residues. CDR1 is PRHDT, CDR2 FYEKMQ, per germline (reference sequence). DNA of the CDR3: TGTGCCAGCAGCTTAGGCCGCAGGTCAGCTGTCGGGCCCCAGCATTTT. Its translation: CASSLGRRSAVGPQHF.

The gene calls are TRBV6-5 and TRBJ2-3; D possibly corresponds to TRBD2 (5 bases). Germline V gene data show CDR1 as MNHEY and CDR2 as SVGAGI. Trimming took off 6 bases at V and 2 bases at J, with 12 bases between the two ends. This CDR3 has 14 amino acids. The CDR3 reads CASRSVLVTDTQYF. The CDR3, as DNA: TGTGCCAGCAGGTCAGTACTAGTCACAGATACGCAGTATTTT.

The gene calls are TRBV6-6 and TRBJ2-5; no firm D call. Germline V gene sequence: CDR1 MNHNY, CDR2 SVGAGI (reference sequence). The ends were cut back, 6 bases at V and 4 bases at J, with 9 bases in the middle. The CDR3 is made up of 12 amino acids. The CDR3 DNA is TGTGCCAGCAGATTATCCGGAGAGACCCAGTACTTC. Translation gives CASRLSGETQYF.

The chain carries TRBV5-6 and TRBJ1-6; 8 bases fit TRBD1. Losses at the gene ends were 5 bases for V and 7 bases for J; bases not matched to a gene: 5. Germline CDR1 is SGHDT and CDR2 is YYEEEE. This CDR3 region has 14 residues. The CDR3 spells CASREQGGNSPLHF. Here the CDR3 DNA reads TGTGCCAGCAGGGAACAGGGGGGGAATTCACCCCTCCACTTT.

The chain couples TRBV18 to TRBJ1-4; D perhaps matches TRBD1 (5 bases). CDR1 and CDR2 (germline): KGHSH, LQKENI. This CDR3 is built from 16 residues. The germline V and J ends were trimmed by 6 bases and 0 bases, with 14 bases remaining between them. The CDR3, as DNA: TGTGCCAGCTCCATACTATCCAGGGCAACTAATGAAAAACTGTTTTTT. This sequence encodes CASSILSRATNEKLFF. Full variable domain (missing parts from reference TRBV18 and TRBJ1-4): NAGVMQNPRHLVRRRGQEARLRCSPMKGHSHVYWYRQLPEEGLKFMVYLQKENIIDESGMPKERFSAEFPKEGPSILRIQQVVRGDSAAYFCASSILSRATNEKLFFGSGTQLSVL.

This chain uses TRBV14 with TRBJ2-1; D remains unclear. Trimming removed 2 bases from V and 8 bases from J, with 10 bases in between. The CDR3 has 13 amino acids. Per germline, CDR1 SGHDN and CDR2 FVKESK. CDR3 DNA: TGTGCCAGCAGCCAACTCCTTCTTTATGAGCAGTTCTTC. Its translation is CASSQLLLYEQFF.

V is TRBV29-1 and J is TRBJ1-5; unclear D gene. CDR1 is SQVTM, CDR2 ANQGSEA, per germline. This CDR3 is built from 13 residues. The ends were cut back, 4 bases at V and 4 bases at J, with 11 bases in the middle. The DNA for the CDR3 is TGCAGCGTTGGGGAGGGCTTGAATCAGCCCCAGCATTTT. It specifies CSVGEGLNQPQHF.

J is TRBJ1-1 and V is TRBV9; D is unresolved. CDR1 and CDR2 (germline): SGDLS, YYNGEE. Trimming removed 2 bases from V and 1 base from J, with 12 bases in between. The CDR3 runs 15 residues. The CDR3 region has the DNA TGTGCCAGCAGCGTTTCCCAACGGGGGAACACTGAAGCTTTCTTT. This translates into CASSVSQRGNTEAFF.

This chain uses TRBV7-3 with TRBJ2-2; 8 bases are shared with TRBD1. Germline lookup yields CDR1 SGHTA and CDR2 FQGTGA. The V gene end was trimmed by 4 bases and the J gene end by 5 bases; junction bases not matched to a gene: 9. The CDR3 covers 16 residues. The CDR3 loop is CASSSPGQGATGELFF. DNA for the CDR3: TGTGCCAGCAGCTCCCCAGGGCAGGGGGCTACCGGGGAGCTGTTTTTT.

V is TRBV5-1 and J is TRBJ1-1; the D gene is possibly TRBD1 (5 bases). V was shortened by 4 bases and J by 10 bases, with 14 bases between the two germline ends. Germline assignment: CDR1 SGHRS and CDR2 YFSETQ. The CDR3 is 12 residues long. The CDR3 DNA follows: TGCGCCAGCAGCACGGGGGATCGTGGAGCTTTCTTT. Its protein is CASSTGDRGAFF.

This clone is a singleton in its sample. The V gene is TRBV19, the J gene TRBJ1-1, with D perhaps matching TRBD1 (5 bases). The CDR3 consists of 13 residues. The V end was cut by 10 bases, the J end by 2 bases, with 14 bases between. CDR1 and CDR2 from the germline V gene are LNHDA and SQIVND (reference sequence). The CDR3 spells CATSLQVNTEAFF. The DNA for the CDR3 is TGTGCCACCTCATTACAGGTTAACACTGAAGCTTTCTTT.

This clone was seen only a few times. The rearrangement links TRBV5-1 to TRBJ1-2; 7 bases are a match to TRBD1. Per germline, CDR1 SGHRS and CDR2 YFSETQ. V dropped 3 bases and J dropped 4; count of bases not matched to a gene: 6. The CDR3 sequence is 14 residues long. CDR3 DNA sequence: TGCGCCAGCAGCTCAGGGACAGAACTCTATGGCTACACCTTC. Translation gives CASSSGTELYGYTF.

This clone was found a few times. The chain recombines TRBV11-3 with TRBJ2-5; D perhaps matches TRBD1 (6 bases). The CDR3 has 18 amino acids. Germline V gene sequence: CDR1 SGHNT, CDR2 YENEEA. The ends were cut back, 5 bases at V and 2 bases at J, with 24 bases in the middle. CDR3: CASSRGPGQGARQETQYF. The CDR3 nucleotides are TGTGCCAGCAGCCGGGGACCGGGACAAGGGGCCAGACAAGAGACCCAGTACTTC.

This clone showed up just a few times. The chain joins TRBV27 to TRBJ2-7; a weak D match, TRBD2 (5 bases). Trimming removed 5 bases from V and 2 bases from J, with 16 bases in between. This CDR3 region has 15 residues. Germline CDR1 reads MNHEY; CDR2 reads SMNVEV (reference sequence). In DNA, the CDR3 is TGTGCCAGCAGTAACCGAGCCGGGGTTCCCTACGAGCAGTACTTC. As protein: CASSNRAGVPYEQYF.

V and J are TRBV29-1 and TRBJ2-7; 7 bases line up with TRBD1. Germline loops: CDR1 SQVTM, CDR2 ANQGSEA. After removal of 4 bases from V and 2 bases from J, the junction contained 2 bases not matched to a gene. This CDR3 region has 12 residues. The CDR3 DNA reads TGCAGCGTTGGACAGGGAGCCTACGAGCAGTACTTC. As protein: CSVGQGAYEQYF.

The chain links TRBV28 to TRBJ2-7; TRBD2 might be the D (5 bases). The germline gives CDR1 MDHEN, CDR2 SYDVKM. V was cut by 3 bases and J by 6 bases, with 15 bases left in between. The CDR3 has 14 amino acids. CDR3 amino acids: CASSFSGGFIEQYF. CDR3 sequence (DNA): TGTGCCAGCAGTTTCAGCGGAGGTTTTATCGAGCAGTACTTC.

The CDR3, as DNA: TGTGCCAGCAGCCTATTGACAGGCCCCTACGAGCAGTACTTC. As protein: CASSLLTGPYEQYF. This chain uses TRBV7-9 with TRBJ2-7, with D possibly being TRBD1 (6 bases). CDR3 length equals 14 residues. V dropped 5 bases and J dropped 2 bases, with 13 bases sitting between them. Per the germline V gene, CDR1 is SEHNR and CDR2 is FQNEAQ (reference sequence).